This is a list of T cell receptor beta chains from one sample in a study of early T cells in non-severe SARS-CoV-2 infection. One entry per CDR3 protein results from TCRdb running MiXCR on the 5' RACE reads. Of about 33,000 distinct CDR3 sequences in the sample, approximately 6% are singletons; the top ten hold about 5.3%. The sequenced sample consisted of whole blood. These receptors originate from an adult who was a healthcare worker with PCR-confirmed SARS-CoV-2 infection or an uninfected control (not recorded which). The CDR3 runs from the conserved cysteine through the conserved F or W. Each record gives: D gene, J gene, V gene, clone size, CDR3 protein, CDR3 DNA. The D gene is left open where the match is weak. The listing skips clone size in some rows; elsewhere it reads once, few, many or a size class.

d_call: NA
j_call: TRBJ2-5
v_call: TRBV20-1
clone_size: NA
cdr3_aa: CSARNWGETQYF
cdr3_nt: TGCAGTGCTAGAAATTGGGGGGAGACCCAGTACTTC

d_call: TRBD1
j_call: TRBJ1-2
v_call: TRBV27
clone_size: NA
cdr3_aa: CASSVVGDSTNYGYTF
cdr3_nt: TGTGCCAGCAGTGTAGTAGGGGACAGCACGAACTATGGCTACACCTTC

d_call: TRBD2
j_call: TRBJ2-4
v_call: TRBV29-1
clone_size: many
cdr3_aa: CSVSTGGIQYF
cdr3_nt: TGCAGCGTGTCCACGGGGGGGATTCAGTACTTC

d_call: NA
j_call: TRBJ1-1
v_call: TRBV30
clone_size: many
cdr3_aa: CAWSGTYNKAFF
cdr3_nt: TGTGCCTGGAGCGGGACTTATAATAAAGCTTTCTTT

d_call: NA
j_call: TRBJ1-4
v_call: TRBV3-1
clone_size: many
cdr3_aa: CASSRVGGVPNEKLFF
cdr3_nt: TGTGCCAGCAGCCGCGTCGGGGGTGTCCCTAATGAAAAACTGTTTTTT

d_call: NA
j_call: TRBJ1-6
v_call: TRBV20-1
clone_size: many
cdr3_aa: CSARLGGAYNSPLHF
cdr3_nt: TGCAGTGCCAGACTGGGGGGCGCTTATAATTCACCCCTCCACTTT

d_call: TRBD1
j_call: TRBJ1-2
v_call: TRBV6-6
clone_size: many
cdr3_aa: CASSRDRGQYGYTF
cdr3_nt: TGTGCCAGCAGTCGGGACAGGGGGCAATATGGCTACACCTTC

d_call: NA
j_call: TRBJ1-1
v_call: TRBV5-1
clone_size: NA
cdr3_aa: CASSGNLQGTEAFF
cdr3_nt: TGCGCCAGCAGCGGCAATTTACAGGGCACTGAAGCTTTCTTT

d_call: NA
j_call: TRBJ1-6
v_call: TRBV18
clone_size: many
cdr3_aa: CASSPMGTLNSPLHF
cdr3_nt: TGTGCCAGCTCACCAATGGGAACTCTAAATTCACCCCTCCACTTT

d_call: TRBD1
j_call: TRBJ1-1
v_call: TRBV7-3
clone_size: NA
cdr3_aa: CASSQGATTEAFF
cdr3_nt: TGTGCCAGCAGCCAGGGGGCGACGACTGAAGCTTTCTTT

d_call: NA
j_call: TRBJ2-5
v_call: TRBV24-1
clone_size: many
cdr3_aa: CAAGSLSGTQYF
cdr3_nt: TGTGCCGCGGGCAGCCTTTCGGGGACCCAGTACTTC

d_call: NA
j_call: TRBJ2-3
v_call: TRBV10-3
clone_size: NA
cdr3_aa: CAISESGGGISPSTDTQYF
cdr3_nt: TGTGCCATCAGTGAGTCGGGGGGTGGAATCTCTCCGAGCACAGATACGCAGTATTTT

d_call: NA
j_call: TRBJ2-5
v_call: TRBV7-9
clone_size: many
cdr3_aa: CASSTRTSRGETQYF
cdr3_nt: TGTGCCAGCAGCACCCGGACCTCCCGGGGAGAGACCCAGTACTTC

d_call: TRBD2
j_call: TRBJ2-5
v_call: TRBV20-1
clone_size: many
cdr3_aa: CSANLAGEETQYF
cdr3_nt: TGCAGTGCTAATTTAGCGGGAGAAGAGACCCAGTACTTC

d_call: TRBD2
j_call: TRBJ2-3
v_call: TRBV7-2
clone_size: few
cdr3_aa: CASSLPRKPASGSLSTDTQYF
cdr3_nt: TGTGCCAGCAGCTTACCTCGCAAGCCCGCTAGCGGGTCCCTTAGCACAGATACGCAGTATTTT

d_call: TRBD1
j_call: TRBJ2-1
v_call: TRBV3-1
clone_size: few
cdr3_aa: CASSGQGADEQFF
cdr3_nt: TGTGCCAGCAGCGGGCAGGGGGCCGATGAGCAGTTCTTC

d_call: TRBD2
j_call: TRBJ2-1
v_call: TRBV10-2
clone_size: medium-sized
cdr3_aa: CASTLASGSGEQFF
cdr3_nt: TGCGCCAGCACTCTGGCTAGCGGGAGCGGTGAGCAGTTCTTC

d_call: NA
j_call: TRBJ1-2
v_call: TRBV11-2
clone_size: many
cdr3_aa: CASTPQVGRIYGYTF
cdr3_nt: TGTGCCAGCACCCCCCAGGTCGGGAGAATCTATGGCTACACCTTC

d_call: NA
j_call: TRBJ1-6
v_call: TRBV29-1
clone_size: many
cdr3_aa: CSVALPGLNSPLHF
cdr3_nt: TGCAGCGTTGCTTTACCGGGGTTAAATTCACCCCTCCACTTT

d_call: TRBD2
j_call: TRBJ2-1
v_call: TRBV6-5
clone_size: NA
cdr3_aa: CASSPYSGRAGEQFF
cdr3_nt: TGTGCCAGCAGTCCATATAGCGGGAGGGCGGGTGAGCAGTTCTTC

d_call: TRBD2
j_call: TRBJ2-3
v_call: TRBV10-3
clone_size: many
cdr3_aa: CAISASSGRTSTDTQYF
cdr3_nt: TGTGCCATCAGTGCCTCTAGCGGGAGGACTAGCACAGATACGCAGTATTTT

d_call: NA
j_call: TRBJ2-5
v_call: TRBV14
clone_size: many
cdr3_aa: CASSRGGDGRGETQYF
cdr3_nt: TGTGCCAGCAGCCGTGGGGGAGACGGAAGAGGGGAGACCCAGTACTTC

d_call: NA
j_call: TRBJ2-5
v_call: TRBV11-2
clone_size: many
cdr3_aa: CASTRTTQETQYF
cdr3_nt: TGTGCCAGCACCAGGACTACGCAAGAGACCCAGTACTTC

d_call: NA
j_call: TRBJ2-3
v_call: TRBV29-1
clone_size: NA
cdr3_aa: CSVENGGTDTQYF
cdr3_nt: TGCAGCGTTGAAAACGGGGGCACAGATACGCAGTATTTT

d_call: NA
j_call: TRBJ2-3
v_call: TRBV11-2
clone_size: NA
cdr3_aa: CASSLAYTGDRTQYF
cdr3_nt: TGTGCCAGCAGCTTAGCTTATACGGGAGACCGGACGCAGTATTTT

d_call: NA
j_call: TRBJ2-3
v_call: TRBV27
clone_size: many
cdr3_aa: CASSLSGLVVYSDTQYF
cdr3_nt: TGTGCCAGCAGTTTATCGGGGCTAGTGGTATACTCAGATACGCAGTATTTT

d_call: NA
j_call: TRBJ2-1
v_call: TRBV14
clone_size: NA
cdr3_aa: CASSQFRFDEQFF
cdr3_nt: TGTGCCAGCAGCCAATTCAGGTTCGATGAGCAGTTCTTC

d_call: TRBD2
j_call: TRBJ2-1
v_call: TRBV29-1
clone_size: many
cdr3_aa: CSVETGLGTAYNEQFF
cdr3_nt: TGCAGCGTTGAAACGGGACTAGGAACTGCCTACAATGAGCAGTTCTTC

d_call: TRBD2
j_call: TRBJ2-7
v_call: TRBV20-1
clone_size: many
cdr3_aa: CSVPKGGLAYEQYF
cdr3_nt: TGCAGTGTACCCAAGGGCGGACTAGCCTACGAGCAGTACTTC

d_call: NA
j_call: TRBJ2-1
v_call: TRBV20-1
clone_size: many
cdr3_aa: CSASRLNAYNEQFF
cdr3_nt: TGCAGTGCTAGTAGACTAAATGCCTACAATGAGCAGTTCTTC

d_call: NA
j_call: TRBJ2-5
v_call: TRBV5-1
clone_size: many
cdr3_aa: CASRGGNSERETQYF
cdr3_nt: TGCGCCAGCAGAGGAGGGAACTCCGAGCGGGAGACCCAGTACTTC

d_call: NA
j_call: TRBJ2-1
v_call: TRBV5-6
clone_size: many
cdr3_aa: CASSLTGRDDNEQFF
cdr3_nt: TGTGCCAGCAGTTTGACAGGGAGGGATGACAATGAGCAGTTCTTC

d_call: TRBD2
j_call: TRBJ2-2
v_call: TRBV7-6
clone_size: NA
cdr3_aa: CASRDYNTGELFF
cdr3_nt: TGTGCCAGCCGGGACTACAACACCGGGGAGCTGTTTTTT

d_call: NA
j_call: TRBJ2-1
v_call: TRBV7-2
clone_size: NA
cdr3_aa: CASSSLGLIYNEQFF
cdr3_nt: TGTGCCAGCAGCTCATTGGGGTTAATCTACAATGAGCAGTTCTTC

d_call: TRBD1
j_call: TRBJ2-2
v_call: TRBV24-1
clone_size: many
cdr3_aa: CAAKDREPTGELFF
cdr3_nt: TGTGCCGCAAAGGACAGGGAACCCACCGGGGAGCTGTTTTTT

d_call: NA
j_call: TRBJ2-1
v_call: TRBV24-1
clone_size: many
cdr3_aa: CATSDPGGGEQFF
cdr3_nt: TGTGCCACCAGTGATCCAGGGGGAGGGGAGCAGTTCTTC

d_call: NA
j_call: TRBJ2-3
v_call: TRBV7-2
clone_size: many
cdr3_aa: CASSSPAWPGDTQYF
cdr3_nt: TGTGCCAGCAGCTCGCCGGCATGGCCCGGAGATACGCAGTATTTT

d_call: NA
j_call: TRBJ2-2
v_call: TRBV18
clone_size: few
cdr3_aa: CASSRGDTTPGELFF
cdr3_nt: TGTGCCAGCTCTCGGGGGGACACGACGCCCGGGGAGCTGTTTTTT

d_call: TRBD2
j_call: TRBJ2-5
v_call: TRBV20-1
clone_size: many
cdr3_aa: CSARTSGRAEETQYF
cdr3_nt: TGCAGTGCGAGGACTAGCGGGAGGGCCGAAGAGACCCAGTACTTC

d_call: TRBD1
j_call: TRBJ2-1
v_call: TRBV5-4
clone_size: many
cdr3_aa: CASRPTGGNEQFF
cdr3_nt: TGTGCCAGCAGGCCAACAGGGGGCAATGAGCAGTTCTTC

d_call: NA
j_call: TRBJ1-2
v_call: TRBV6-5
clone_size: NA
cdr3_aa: CASSYDGTGVPDGYTF
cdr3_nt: TGTGCCAGCAGTTACGACGGGACCGGGGTCCCAGATGGCTACACCTTC

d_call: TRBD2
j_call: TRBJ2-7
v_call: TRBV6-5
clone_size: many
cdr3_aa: CASSYETSGSYEQYF
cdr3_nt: TGTGCCAGCAGTTACGAGACTAGCGGGAGCTACGAGCAGTACTTC

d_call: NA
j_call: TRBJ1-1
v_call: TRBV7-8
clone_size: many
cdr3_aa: CASSRDTNTEAFF
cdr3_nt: TGTGCCAGCAGTAGGGACACGAACACTGAAGCTTTCTTT

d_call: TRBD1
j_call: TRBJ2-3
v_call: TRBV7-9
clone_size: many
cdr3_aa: CASSYRDRRTDTQYF
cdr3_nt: TGTGCCAGCAGCTACCGGGACAGAAGGACAGATACGCAGTATTTT

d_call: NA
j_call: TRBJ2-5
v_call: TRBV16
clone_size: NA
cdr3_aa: CASSHPRSTQETQYF
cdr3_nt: TGTGCCAGCAGCCACCCGCGGAGTACTCAAGAGACCCAGTACTTC

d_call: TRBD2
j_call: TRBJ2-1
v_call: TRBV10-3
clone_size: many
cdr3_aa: CAISESMRLAGGNEQFF
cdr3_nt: TGTGCCATCAGTGAGTCGATGAGACTAGCGGGAGGGAATGAGCAGTTCTTC

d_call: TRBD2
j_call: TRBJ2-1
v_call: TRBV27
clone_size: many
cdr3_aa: CASSLVSSGSRNNEQFF
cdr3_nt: TGTGCCAGCAGTTTAGTAAGTAGCGGGAGTCGTAACAATGAGCAGTTCTTC

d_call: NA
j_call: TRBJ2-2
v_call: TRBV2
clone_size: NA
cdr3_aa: CASLLDPATGELFF
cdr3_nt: TGTGCCAGCCTCTTAGACCCCGCCACCGGGGAGCTGTTTTTT

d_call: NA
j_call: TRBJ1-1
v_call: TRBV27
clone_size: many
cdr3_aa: CASSQPVYGRNTEAFF
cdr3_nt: TGTGCCAGCAGTCAGCCTGTGTACGGCCGAAACACTGAAGCTTTCTTT

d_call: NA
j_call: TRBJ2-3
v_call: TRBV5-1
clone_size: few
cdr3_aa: CASSLEGASSTDTQYF
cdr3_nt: TGCGCCAGCAGCTTGGAAGGGGCGTCTAGCACAGATACGCAGTATTTT

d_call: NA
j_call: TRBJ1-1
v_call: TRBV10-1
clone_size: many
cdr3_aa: CASSGRNTEAFF
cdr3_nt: TGCGCCAGCTCCGGACGGAACACTGAAGCTTTCTTT

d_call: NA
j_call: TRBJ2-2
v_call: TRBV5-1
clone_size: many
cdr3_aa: CASSLVPSAGELFF
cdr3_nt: TGCGCCAGCAGCTTGGTCCCCAGTGCCGGGGAGCTGTTTTTT

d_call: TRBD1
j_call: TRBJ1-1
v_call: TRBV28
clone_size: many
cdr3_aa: CASSYGDRGNTEAFF
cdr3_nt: TGTGCCAGCAGTTATGGAGACAGGGGGAACACTGAAGCTTTCTTT

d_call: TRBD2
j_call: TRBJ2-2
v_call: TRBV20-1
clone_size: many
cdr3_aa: CSARDLGLAGKRLNTGELFF
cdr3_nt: TGCAGTGCTAGAGATCTGGGACTAGCGGGGAAAAGATTGAACACCGGGGAGCTGTTTTTT

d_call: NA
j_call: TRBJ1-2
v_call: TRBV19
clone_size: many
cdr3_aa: CASSRVGRDLFFYGYTF
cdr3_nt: TGTGCCAGTAGCAGGGTCGGCAGGGACTTATTCTTCTATGGCTACACCTTC

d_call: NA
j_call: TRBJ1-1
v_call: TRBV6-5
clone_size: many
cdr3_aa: CASRKRDPNTEAFF
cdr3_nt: TGTGCCAGCAGAAAGAGGGACCCTAACACTGAAGCTTTCTTT

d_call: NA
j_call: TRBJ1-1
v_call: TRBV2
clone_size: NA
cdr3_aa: CATWGHRRTEAFF
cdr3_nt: TGTGCCACCTGGGGACACCGAAGGACTGAAGCTTTCTTT

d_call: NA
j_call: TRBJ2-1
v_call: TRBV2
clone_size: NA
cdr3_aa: CASSMDYGERFF
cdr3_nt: TGTGCCAGCAGTATGGACTATGGAGAGCGGTTCTTC

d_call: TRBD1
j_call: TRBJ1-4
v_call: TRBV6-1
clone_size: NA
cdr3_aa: CASSPGQGSEKLFF
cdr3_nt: TGTGCCAGCAGTCCGGGACAGGGTAGTGAAAAACTGTTTTTT